A selection of T cell receptor beta chains follows, all from one sample in a study of T cell responses to AZD1222 COVID-19 vaccine. Method: immunoSEQ multiplex PCR; TCRdb's copy keeps in-frame clones and lacks some. The sample yields over 110,000 clones, 75% to 90% seen once. The sample in question was peripheral blood, obtained 28 days after the second AZD1222 dose. The receptors were sampled from an adult who received the AZD1222 COVID-19 vaccine. Both conserved end residues are trimmed from each CDR3. The D gene is left open where the match is weak.

D | J | length | V | CDR3
NA | TRBJ2-3 | 11 | TRBV6-5 | ASRWTVADTQY
TRBD1 | TRBJ2-5 | 14 | TRBV19 | ASSISGTGVQETQY
NA | TRBJ2-7 | 13 | TRBV3-1/TRBV3-2 | ASSPSELSSYEQY
NA | TRBJ2-3 | 14 | TRBV7-8 | ASSPRWGASTDTQY
NA | TRBJ2-7 | 10 | TRBV6-5 | ASSYLGREQY
NA | TRBJ2-1 | 13 | TRBV5-1 | ASSLVAGAYNEQF
TRBD2 | TRBJ2-7 | 12 | TRBV6-5 | ASLRREDTYEQY
NA | TRBJ1-1 | 11 | TRBV12-5 | ASGLNQNTEAF
NA | TRBJ1-2 | 11 | TRBV6-5 | ASSRTATDGYT
TRBD2 | TRBJ2-1 | 14 | TRBV27 | ASSSRTSGSQNEQF
NA | TRBJ1-6 | 14 | TRBV27 | ASSFGPPWRDSPLH
TRBD1 | TRBJ2-1 | 13 | TRBV4-2 | ASSIRDRDPNEQF
NA | TRBJ1-4 | 7 | TRBV3-1/TRBV3-2 | PWAGSVF
NA | TRBJ1-5 | 8 | TRBV24-1 | ATLNQPQH
TRBD1 | TRBJ2-1 | 12 | TRBV5-1 | ASSFSETGGQQF
TRBD1 | TRBJ1-1 | 13 | TRBV3-1/TRBV3-2 | ASSHTDRENTEAF
NA | TRBJ1-2 | 11 | TRBV27 | ASNHSPRGGYT
NA | TRBJ2-6 | 13 | TRBV6-5 | ASSPGGSGANVLT
NA | TRBJ1-6 | 11 | TRBV7-2 | ASSLESRDPLH
TRBD1 | TRBJ1-2 | 13 | TRBV19 | ASHPAATGGRGYT
NA | TRBJ1-3 | 15 | TRBV5-1 | ASSYGQSPLPGNTIY
NA | TRBJ1-5 | 11 | TRBV6-5 | ASSRTATQPQH
TRBD1 | TRBJ1-1 | 13 | TRBV6-2/TRBV6-3 | ASSYPRGLTAEAF
NA | TRBJ2-7 | 10 | TRBV6-5 | ASGVAIPEQY
NA | TRBJ1-3 | 14 | TRBV6-5 | ASSYLRGSFGNTIY
TRBD1 | TRBJ1-3 | 16 | TRBV28 | ASSNGPGQGAGGNTIY
NA | TRBJ2-1 | 14 | TRBV7-8 | ASSLGNQGLGNEQF
NA | TRBJ2-2 | 14 | TRBV10-2 | ASSGAVGANTGELF
NA | TRBJ1-4 | 14 | TRBV5-1 | ASSLEGAGHRGKLF
TRBD1 | TRBJ1-5 | 13 | TRBV5-1 | ASSITGTGNQPQH
NA | TRBJ2-5 | 11 | TRBV5-4 | ASSTNREETQY
NA | TRBJ2-2 | 14 | TRBV7-9 | ASPLLKRTNTGELF
TRBD1 | TRBJ1-2 | 14 | TRBV9 | ASSVGGTGTNYGYT
TRBD1 | TRBJ2-3 | 14 | TRBV28 | ASSTPETGVTDTQY
NA | TRBJ2-5 | 13 | TRBV7-2 | ASSLDFTGNRAQY
TRBD2 | TRBJ2-2 | 14 | TRBV28 | ASSFYLAGARGELF
NA | TRBJ2-7 | 12 | TRBV6-5 | ASSYSKRVGEQY
NA | TRBJ2-2 | 11 | TRBV28 | ASMKPNTGELF
TRBD1 | TRBJ2-7 | 12 | TRBV7-2 | ASSFQGGLDEQY
NA | TRBJ2-2 | 13 | TRBV30 | AWSVGTQGTGELF
NA | TRBJ1-1 | 10 | TRBV19 | ASSRSRTEAF
TRBD1 | TRBJ2-3 | 12 | TRBV19 | ASTLTGGELRQY
NA | TRBJ2-3 | 13 | TRBV5-1 | ASNYRDSGTDTQY
TRBD2 | TRBJ2-1 | 12 | TRBV30 | AWKGLAGLNEQF
NA | TRBJ2-1 | 13 | TRBV11-2 | ASSLGAPGNNEQF
NA | TRBJ1-5 | 11 | TRBV10-3 | AISAGENQPQH
NA | TRBJ1-1 | 12 | TRBV10-3 | AIAPGRTNTEAF
NA | TRBJ1-2 | 12 | TRBV5-5 | ASSRGGESFGYT
NA | TRBJ2-3 | 12 | TRBV5-1 | ASSSAGTMNTQY
NA | TRBJ1-3 | 11 | TRBV30 | AWSVVSGNTIY
TRBD1 | TRBJ1-3 | 12 | TRBV7-9 | ASSFDRAGNTIY
NA | TRBJ1-1 | 12 | TRBV28 | ASSFSVRPTEAF
TRBD1 | TRBJ1-1 | 14 | TRBV9 | ASSGSGGIVNTEAF
TRBD2 | TRBJ2-1 | 14 | TRBV7-2 | ASSYSGSESYNEQF
NA | TRBJ1-6 | 11 | TRBV7-9 | ASSPRENSPLH
NA | TRBJ1-5 | 14 | TRBV7-8 | ASSLGGQISNQPQH
NA | TRBJ2-5 | 13 | TRBV7-3 | ASSPLPGGPSTQY
NA | TRBJ2-1 | 11 | TRBV24-1 | ATSDLLEVEQF
TRBD2 | TRBJ2-2 | 14 | TRBV27 | ASSPMGLAGAGELF
TRBD1 | TRBJ1-6 | 15 | TRBV5-4 | ASSSGGTAALNSPLH